A selection of T cell receptor beta chains follows, all from one sample in a study of T cell responses to AZD1222 COVID-19 vaccine. Assay: immunoSEQ multiplex PCR; the TCRdb copy retains only in-frame clones and omits some. The table records about 150,000 clones, less than 95% of them present only once. The specimen comprised peripheral blood, sampled on day 0 of AZD1222 vaccination. These receptors all come from an adult in good health. CDR3s include the opening cysteine and the closing phenylalanine or tryptophan. A D gene is named only where the DNA matches it firmly. The size entry is marked missing in some rows and otherwise reads once, few, many or a size class.

v_call	clone_size	j_call	d_call	cdr3_aa	cdr3_nt
TRBV10-2	once	TRBJ2-3	.	CASTGTDTQYF	TGCGCCAGCACCGGGACAGATACGCAGTATTTT
TRBV6-1	.	TRBJ1-2	TRBD1	CASSEMGGQGIGGNYGYTF	TGTGCCAGCAGTGAGATGGGCGGACAGGGGATTGGAGGCAACTATGGCTACACCTTC
TRBV7-2	.	TRBJ2-5	.	CASSLVLAEKTQYF	TGTGCCAGCAGCTTAGTACTAGCCGAAAAGACCCAGTACTTC
TRBV7-9	.	TRBJ1-5	.	CASSFRLQPQHF	TGTGCCAGCAGCTTTCGACTACAGCCCCAGCATTTT
TRBV6-5	.	TRBJ1-1	.	CASSRPTEAFF	TGTGCCAGCAGTCGACCCACTGAAGCTTTCTTT
TRBV5-5	.	TRBJ1-4	.	CASSFRGETTNEKLFF	TGTGCCAGCAGCTTCCGGGGGGAGACAACTAATGAAAAACTGTTTTTT
TRBV18	few	TRBJ2-7	.	CASSPASPEQYF	TGTGCCAGCTCACCGGCTTCCCCCGAGCAGTACTTC
TRBV24-1	.	TRBJ2-1	.	CATSDGGVMNEQFF	TGTGCCACCAGTGATGGTGGGGTGATGAATGAGCAGTTCTTC
TRBV19	.	TRBJ1-4	TRBD1	CASSTGQGYEKLFF	TGTGCCAGTAGTACGGGACAGGGCTATGAAAAACTGTTTTTT
TRBV4-1	.	TRBJ1-1	TRBD1	CASSQETGGFTEAFF	TGCGCCAGCAGCCAAGAGACAGGGGGCTTCACTGAAGCTTTCTTT
TRBV4-2	.	TRBJ1-1	TRBD1	CASSQTWDRDWMNTEAFF	TGTGCCAGCAGCCAGACATGGGACAGGGATTGGATGAACACTGAAGCTTTCTTT
TRBV7-2	.	TRBJ1-5	.	CASSLDSRNQPQHF	TGTGCCAGCAGCTTAGACAGTCGCAATCAGCCCCAGCATTTT
TRBV3-1/TRBV3-2	.	TRBJ2-3	TRBD1	CASSRSGGGTDTQYF	TGTGCCAGCAGCCGGTCAGGGGGTGGCACAGATACGCAGTATTTT
TRBV25-1	.	TRBJ1-6	.	CASSEGPKHSPLHF	TGTGCCAGCAGTGAGGGACCGAAACATTCACCCCTCCACTTT
TRBV18	.	TRBJ1-4	.	CASSPNTGGEKLFF	TGTGCCAGCTCACCCAACACCGGAGGTGAAAAACTGTTTTTT
TRBV7-2	.	TRBJ2-3	.	CASSLGVGTDTQYF	TGTGCCAGCAGCTTAGGGGTCGGCACAGATACGCAGTATTTT
TRBV9	.	TRBJ1-5	.	CASSVGQGSNQPQHF	TGTGCCAGCAGCGTAGGCCAGGGAAGCAATCAGCCCCAGCATTTT
TRBV3-1/TRBV3-2	.	TRBJ2-7	.	CASSQYGGQYF	TGTGCCAGCAGCCAATACGGTGGCCAGTACTTC
TRBV5-4	.	TRBJ2-1	.	CASSLAGEYNEQFF	TGTGCCAGCAGCTTGGCCGGGGAATACAATGAGCAGTTCTTC
TRBV2	.	TRBJ2-7	TRBD1	CASSERGTGPSYEQYF	TGTGCCAGCAGTGAACGCGGGACAGGGCCCTCCTACGAGCAGTACTTC
TRBV7-2	.	TRBJ1-6	TRBD1	CASSAGQGYNSPLHF	TGTGCCAGCAGCGCGGGACAGGGGTATAATTCACCCCTCCACTTT
TRBV21-1	.	TRBJ2-7	.	CASSKVDRVVHEQYF	TGTGCCAGCAGCAAAGTAGACAGGGTGGTCCACGAGCAGTACTTC
TRBV4-3	.	TRBJ2-2	.	CASSQDQASGELFF	TGCGCCAGCAGCCAAGATCAGGCGTCCGGGGAGCTGTTTTTT
TRBV6-5	.	TRBJ1-1	TRBD1	CASSLKTGADTEAFF	TGTGCCAGCAGTCTTAAAACAGGGGCGGACACTGAAGCTTTCTTT
TRBV27	.	TRBJ2-7	TRBD1	CASSSGDRVHEQYF	TGTGCCAGCAGTTCTGGGGACAGGGTCCACGAGCAGTACTTC
TRBV6-2/TRBV6-3	once	TRBJ2-2	.	CASSSSGQNTGELFF	.
TRBV19	.	TRBJ1-6	.	CASSQRTANSPLHF	TGTGCCAGTAGTCAGCGAACCGCTAATTCACCCCTCCACTTT
TRBV3-1/TRBV3-2	.	TRBJ1-2	.	CASSQDPNYGYTF	TGTGCCAGCAGCCAAGATCCTAACTATGGCTACACCTTC
TRBV7-3	.	TRBJ1-1	.	CASSQTAAENTEAFF	TGTGCCAGCAGCCAAACCGCGGCAGAGAACACTGAAGCTTTCTTT
TRBV7-9	.	TRBJ2-5	TRBD2	CASRATPGLGEETQYF	TGTGCCAGCAGGGCAACGCCGGGACTAGGGGAAGAGACCCAGTACTTC